This T cell receptor beta chain derives from a study of CD8 T cells in Susac syndrome (dated by TCRdb to between 2019 and 2020). Study-wide context: Of the Susac syndrome patients who were sequenced, over five had clinically active disease and eight were in clinical remission. At blood withdrawal, Susac syndrome patients were therapy-naive, treated with corticosteroids (with IVIg additionally given to some), or treated with IVIg alone. Repertoire sequencing was used to test whether CD8+ T cell activation and differentiation in Susac syndrome was antigen driven. Broad study findings and their caveats: The number of individuals in the TCR sequencing and HLA analysis was acknowledged as relatively small. In the CD4+ T cell repertoire of Susac syndrome patients, clonal expansion was not detected.

Peripheral blood CD8+ and CD4+ T cells from healthy donors, Susac syndrome patients and multiple sclerosis patients were profiled by high-throughput TCR beta sequencing. The Susac syndrome patients fulfilled recently defined diagnostic criteria for definite or probable disease. CD8+ TEMRA cells were enriched by FACS, while bulk CD8+ and CD4+ T cells were purified by magnetic negative isolation. Blood was collected in EDTA tubes and processed within 24 hours, with PBMCs isolated through density gradient centrifugation. PBMCs destined for TCR sequencing were cryopreserved in liquid nitrogen and later thawed in a 37 °C water bath. Purity of sorted or isolated CD4+, CD8+ and CD8+ TEMRA cells was at least 90%. RNA was extracted using the RNeasy kit, and about 0.45 to 1 ug of the RNA was reverse transcribed with random hexamers. TCR beta CDR3 regions were amplified with the immunoSEQ multiplex PCR assay covering 54 Vbeta and 13 Jbeta segments. PCR amplification bias was corrected using a synthetic template baseline for primer optimization and computational correction. The paper's processing steps were these. Reads were assigned to V, D and J genes according to IMGT and analyzed in immunoSEQ Analyzer, with only productive sequences retained. To calculate clonality, Shannon entropy was normalized by log2 of the number of productive unique sequences and then subtracted from one. For each patient and control, public and private clones were evaluated within the 100 most prevalent clones. Clones were defined as Susac-specific when absent from the healthy and MS cohorts, from some 1,100 published viral clones and from other ImmuneACCESS disease sequences. TCRdb reprocessing: public reads trimmed at Q25 with fastp, clones called with MiXCR, in-frame beta chains kept. For every CDR3 protein sequence, its rows merge into one entry that carries the most common genes and DNA. The V and J calls shown here were made by TCRdb, not taken from the authors' results. This sample gives about 190,000 distinct CDR3 sequences in total; approximately 95% of them show up just once. The ten largest make up 0.098% of the sample.

Worth noting for this clonotype: Its antigen has not been determined. Base-call qualities are not available, and no considerably larger clone is one nucleotide away.

The receptor was derived from a human donor with Susac syndrome. Sequenced sample: CD4+ T cells from PBMCs.

The CDR3 region: CASSPGTGIREQYF. The DNA sequence is as follows: TGTGCCAGCAGCCCCGGGACAGGGATTAGGGAGCAGTACTTC. The rearrangement joined TRBV16 to TRBJ2-7; 9 central nucleotides agree with TRBD1. Including cysteine and phenylalanine, the CDR3 has 14 amino acids. Of all the DNA, just the CDR3 is kept, 42 bases in frame from base 1. The V end gives up 4 bases and the J end 7 bases, leaving 8 bases in the junction not matched to a gene. Taken from the germline V gene, the CDR1 and CDR2 loops are KGHSY and FQNENV.